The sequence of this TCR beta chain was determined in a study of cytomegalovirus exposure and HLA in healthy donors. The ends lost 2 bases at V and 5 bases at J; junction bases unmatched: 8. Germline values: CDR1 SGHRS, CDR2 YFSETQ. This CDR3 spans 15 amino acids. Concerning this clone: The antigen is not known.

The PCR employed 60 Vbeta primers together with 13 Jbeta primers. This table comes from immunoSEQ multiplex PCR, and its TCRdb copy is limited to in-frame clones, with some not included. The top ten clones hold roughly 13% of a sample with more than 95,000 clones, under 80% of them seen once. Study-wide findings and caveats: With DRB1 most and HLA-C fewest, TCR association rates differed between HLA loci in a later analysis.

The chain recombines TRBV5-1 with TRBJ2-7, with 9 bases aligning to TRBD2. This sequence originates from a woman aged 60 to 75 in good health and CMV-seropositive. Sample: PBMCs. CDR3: CASSLLAGGLNEQYF. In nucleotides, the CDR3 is TGCGCCAGCAGCTTACTCGCGGGGGGGCTTAACGAGCAGTACTTC.